Given below is one T cell receptor (beta chain) in context. Its specificity is unknown. The sample originates from a study of T cell clones after liver transplantation. Study-level information: Without induction therapy, subjects received standard immunosuppression until 12-24 months post-transplant.

Study results and limitations: Circulating graft-donor-reactive CD4 TCRbeta sequences fell significantly post-transplant in 5 of 8 subjects.

Only in-frame clones appear in the TCRdb table, and some are missing; sequencing was by immunoSEQ multiplex PCR. The sample lists about 71,000 clones, approximately 80% occurring once. The TCR sequence derives from a human patient who received a liver transplant. Some T cells may have come from the graft donor. The specimen was CD4+ T cells from blood, collected 12 months after liver transplant.

As DNA, the CDR3 is TGTGCCAGCAGTGACACGGGAGGGTACAATGAGCAGTTCTTC. Its protein is CASSDTGGYNEQFF. V gene TRBV6-4 combines with J gene TRBJ2-1, with 8 bases lining up with TRBD2. V lost 2 bases and J lost 4; bases outside the gene matches: 1. This CDR3 has 14 amino acids. Germline V gives CDR1 MRHNA, CDR2 SNTAGT.